These T cell receptor beta chains were read from a single sample in a study of PD-L1 blockade in urothelial cancer. The data were produced by immunoSEQ multiplex PCR, yet TCRdb's version contains in-frame clones alone and is incomplete. The sample lists roughly 74,000 clones, around 90% occurring once. The sequenced sample was PBMCs, obtained around atezolizumab (anti-PD-L1) treatment. These receptors all come from a woman in her 70s with urothelial cancer. Each CDR3 is given with its conserved first and last residue. Fields, in order: V gene, CDR3 length, J gene, D gene, clone size, CDR3 DNA, CDR3 protein. D genes are given only for firm matches. The size entry is marked missing in some rows and otherwise reads once, few, many or a size class.

v_call: TRBV6-5; cdr3_length: 11; j_call: TRBJ2-3; d_call: NA; clone_size: NA; cdr3_nt: TGTGCCAGCTCCTTTCTGTTTACGCAGTATTTT; cdr3_aa: CASSFLFTQYF
v_call: TRBV2; cdr3_length: 18; j_call: TRBJ2-2; d_call: TRBD2; clone_size: NA; cdr3_nt: TGTGCCAGCAGTGAAGGCTCCGAGGGACTAGCTTTTACCGGGGAGCTGTTTTTT; cdr3_aa: CASSEGSEGLAFTGELFF
v_call: TRBV27; cdr3_length: 18; j_call: TRBJ1-4; d_call: TRBD1; clone_size: NA; cdr3_nt: TGTGCCAGCACCTACCCGACAGGGGCCGCTCCAACTAATGAAAAACTGTTTTTT; cdr3_aa: CASTYPTGAAPTNEKLFF
v_call: TRBV27; cdr3_length: 15; j_call: TRBJ1-2; d_call: TRBD1; clone_size: NA; cdr3_nt: TGTGCCAGCAGTAAATCGACAGGGGTTGGCACTGGCTACACCTTC; cdr3_aa: CASSKSTGVGTGYTF
v_call: TRBV9; cdr3_length: 17; j_call: TRBJ2-2; d_call: TRBD2; clone_size: NA; cdr3_nt: TGTGCCAGCAGCCCCCGCGGGCTGGCGGGGAGGGCCGGGGAGCTGTTTTTT; cdr3_aa: CASSPRGLAGRAGELFF
v_call: TRBV10-3; cdr3_length: 15; j_call: TRBJ2-5; d_call: TRBD1; clone_size: NA; cdr3_nt: TGTGCCATCAGTGAGGGACAGGGATACCAAGAGACCCAGTACTTC; cdr3_aa: CAISEGQGYQETQYF
v_call: TRBV28; cdr3_length: 17; j_call: TRBJ2-3; d_call: TRBD2; clone_size: NA; cdr3_nt: TGTGCCAGCAGTTTTCCCAGCGGGAGATGGGGCACAGATACGCAGTATTTT; cdr3_aa: CASSFPSGRWGTDTQYF
v_call: TRBV27; cdr3_length: 18; j_call: TRBJ2-6; d_call: TRBD1; clone_size: NA; cdr3_nt: TGTGCCAGCAGCCGCCTCCGGGACAGGGTATCTGGGGCCAACGTCCTGACTTTC; cdr3_aa: CASSRLRDRVSGANVLTF
v_call: TRBV4-3; cdr3_length: 15; j_call: TRBJ2-1; d_call: TRBD1; clone_size: NA; cdr3_nt: TGCGCCAGCAGCCTAGAGGGGGCTACATACAATGAGCAGTTCTTC; cdr3_aa: CASSLEGATYNEQFF
v_call: TRBV27; cdr3_length: 15; j_call: TRBJ2-5; d_call: TRBD2; clone_size: NA; cdr3_nt: TGTGCCAGCAGTTTAGTCAGGGAGGGCGGGGAGACCCAGTACTTC; cdr3_aa: CASSLVREGGETQYF
v_call: TRBV5-1; cdr3_length: 12; j_call: TRBJ2-1; d_call: NA; clone_size: few; cdr3_nt: TGCGCCAGCAGCATGACAGCTTATGAGCAGTTCTTC; cdr3_aa: CASSMTAYEQFF
v_call: TRBV28; cdr3_length: 17; j_call: TRBJ2-3; d_call: NA; clone_size: NA; cdr3_nt: TGTGCCAGCAGTTTCGGTTTAAGCATCGGTTCCACAGATACGCAGTATTTT; cdr3_aa: CASSFGLSIGSTDTQYF
v_call: TRBV5-1; cdr3_length: 17; j_call: TRBJ2-6; d_call: TRBD1; clone_size: NA; cdr3_nt: TGCGCCAGCAGCTTGGTACAGGGGCTCTCTGGGGCCAACGTCCTGACTTTC; cdr3_aa: CASSLVQGLSGANVLTF
v_call: TRBV14; cdr3_length: 17; j_call: TRBJ2-7; d_call: NA; clone_size: NA; cdr3_nt: TGTGCCAGCAGCAAGTACCAAGTATCAAGCCACCCCTACGAGCAGTACTTC; cdr3_aa: CASSKYQVSSHPYEQYF
v_call: TRBV4-2; cdr3_length: 12; j_call: TRBJ2-3; d_call: NA; clone_size: NA; cdr3_nt: TGTGCCAGCAGCCAGAGAACAGATACGCAGTATTTT; cdr3_aa: CASSQRTDTQYF
v_call: TRBV13; cdr3_length: 16; j_call: TRBJ1-6; d_call: TRBD1; clone_size: NA; cdr3_nt: TGTGCCAGCAGCTCAGCCCGACAGGGGTTGAGGTCACCCCTCCACTTT; cdr3_aa: CASSSARQGLRSPLHF
v_call: TRBV18; cdr3_length: 13; j_call: TRBJ1-6; d_call: NA; clone_size: NA; cdr3_nt: TGTGCCAGCTCACGAGGGAAGAATTCACCCCTCCACTTT; cdr3_aa: CASSRGKNSPLHF
v_call: TRBV29-1; cdr3_length: 15; j_call: TRBJ2-1; d_call: NA; clone_size: NA; cdr3_nt: TGCAGCGTTGATCCCACGGCTAGCTCCTACAATGAGCAGTTCTTC; cdr3_aa: CSVDPTASSYNEQFF
v_call: TRBV6-1; cdr3_length: 14; j_call: TRBJ1-5; d_call: TRBD1; clone_size: NA; cdr3_nt: TGTGCCAGCAGGGGAGTGACAGGGAATCAGCCCCAGCATTTT; cdr3_aa: CASRGVTGNQPQHF
v_call: TRBV2; cdr3_length: 12; j_call: TRBJ1-2; d_call: NA; clone_size: NA; cdr3_nt: TGTGCCAGCAGTCCACAGGGATATGGCTACACCTTC; cdr3_aa: CASSPQGYGYTF
v_call: TRBV5-1; cdr3_length: 14; j_call: TRBJ2-7; d_call: TRBD1; clone_size: NA; cdr3_nt: TGCGCCAGCAGCGAAGGTAACAGGGGGCGGGAGCAGTACTTC; cdr3_aa: CASSEGNRGREQYF
v_call: TRBV2; cdr3_length: 15; j_call: TRBJ2-7; d_call: TRBD2; clone_size: NA; cdr3_nt: TGTGCCAGCAGGAAACTAGCGGGAGGACGTTACGAGCAGTACTTC; cdr3_aa: CASRKLAGGRYEQYF
v_call: TRBV15; cdr3_length: 15; j_call: TRBJ1-2; d_call: NA; clone_size: NA; cdr3_nt: TGTGCCACCAGCAGAGCCCTCGCAGGGAACTATGGCTACACCTTC; cdr3_aa: CATSRALAGNYGYTF
v_call: TRBV19; cdr3_length: 15; j_call: TRBJ2-1; d_call: NA; clone_size: NA; cdr3_nt: TGTGCCAGTAGTATTATCGGGGGGCTGTACAATGAGCAGTTCTTC; cdr3_aa: CASSIIGGLYNEQFF
v_call: TRBV5-4; cdr3_length: 14; j_call: TRBJ1-2; d_call: TRBD1; clone_size: NA; cdr3_nt: TGTGCCAGCAGGTTACAGGGGGCGCCGGGGGGCTACACCTTC; cdr3_aa: CASRLQGAPGGYTF
v_call: TRBV7-9; cdr3_length: 17; j_call: TRBJ2-1; d_call: TRBD1; clone_size: NA; cdr3_nt: TGTGCCAGCAGCGTCGGGTCCGGGACAGGGGTAGGTAATGAGCAGTTCTTC; cdr3_aa: CASSVGSGTGVGNEQFF
v_call: TRBV27; cdr3_length: 17; j_call: TRBJ2-1; d_call: TRBD2; clone_size: NA; cdr3_nt: TGTGCCAGCAACCAAGGACTAGCGGGGGGTCCCTACAATGAGCAGTTCTTC; cdr3_aa: CASNQGLAGGPYNEQFF
v_call: TRBV15; cdr3_length: 17; j_call: TRBJ1-6; d_call: TRBD1; clone_size: NA; cdr3_nt: TGTGCCACCAGCAGAGATTACTCAGGGGGCTGGCATTCACCCCTCCACTTT; cdr3_aa: CATSRDYSGGWHSPLHF
v_call: TRBV29-1; cdr3_length: 16; j_call: TRBJ1-2; d_call: NA; clone_size: NA; cdr3_nt: TGCAGCGTTTTTGAGGGGGACCAGGGGAAAGACTATGGCTACACCTTC; cdr3_aa: CSVFEGDQGKDYGYTF
v_call: TRBV2; cdr3_length: 15; j_call: TRBJ2-5; d_call: NA; clone_size: NA; cdr3_nt: TGTGCCAGCAGGGCCGAGGTTATCAGCCAAGAGACCCAGTACTTC; cdr3_aa: CASRAEVISQETQYF
v_call: TRBV11-3; cdr3_length: 13; j_call: TRBJ1-1; d_call: NA; clone_size: once; cdr3_nt: TGTGCCAGCAGCTTAGGGGCTGCGACTGAAGCTTTCTTT; cdr3_aa: CASSLGAATEAFF
v_call: TRBV30; cdr3_length: 13; j_call: TRBJ1-1; d_call: NA; clone_size: NA; cdr3_nt: TGTGCCTGGAGTATGACAGCGAACACTGAAGCTTTCTTT; cdr3_aa: CAWSMTANTEAFF
v_call: TRBV27; cdr3_length: 14; j_call: TRBJ2-3; d_call: TRBD2; clone_size: NA; cdr3_nt: TGTGCCACCAGACTAGCGGGAGGGCCAGATACGCAGTATTTT; cdr3_aa: CATRLAGGPDTQYF
v_call: TRBV7-3; cdr3_length: 15; j_call: TRBJ2-2; d_call: NA; clone_size: NA; cdr3_nt: TGTGCCAGCAGCCCTACTAGTGGGGGGACCGGGGAGCTGTTTTTT; cdr3_aa: CASSPTSGGTGELFF
v_call: TRBV7-9; cdr3_length: 16; j_call: TRBJ2-7; d_call: TRBD2; clone_size: NA; cdr3_nt: TGTGCCAGCAGCGAAGCGATGACTAGCCGAACCTACGAGCAGTACTTC; cdr3_aa: CASSEAMTSRTYEQYF
v_call: TRBV6-5; cdr3_length: 15; j_call: TRBJ2-7; d_call: TRBD1; clone_size: NA; cdr3_nt: TGTGCCAGCAGTTGGACAGGGGACCTCTCCTACGAGCAGTACTTC; cdr3_aa: CASSWTGDLSYEQYF
v_call: TRBV29-1; cdr3_length: 14; j_call: TRBJ2-1; d_call: TRBD2; clone_size: few; cdr3_nt: TGCAGCGTCTCAACTAGCGGGGCCTACAATGAGCAGTTCTTC; cdr3_aa: CSVSTSGAYNEQFF
v_call: TRBV28; cdr3_length: 14; j_call: TRBJ2-1; d_call: TRBD2; clone_size: NA; cdr3_nt: TGTGCCAGCAGTTCCGGGACTATAGGGTTGGAGCAGTTCTTC; cdr3_aa: CASSSGTIGLEQFF
v_call: TRBV28; cdr3_length: 14; j_call: TRBJ2-4; d_call: NA; clone_size: once; cdr3_nt: TGTGCCGGATCTTCCAGGGTTACCAAAAACATTCAGTACTTC; cdr3_aa: CAGSSRVTKNIQYF
v_call: TRBV6-6; cdr3_length: 12; j_call: TRBJ2-5; d_call: NA; clone_size: NA; cdr3_nt: TGTGCCAGCAGCGGAGCGCAAGAGACCCAGTACTTC; cdr3_aa: CASSGAQETQYF
v_call: TRBV7-9; cdr3_length: 13; j_call: TRBJ2-7; d_call: TRBD1; clone_size: NA; cdr3_nt: TGTGCCAGCAGATTGGACAGGGGAGGAGAGCAGTACTTC; cdr3_aa: CASRLDRGGEQYF
v_call: TRBV29-1; cdr3_length: 15; j_call: TRBJ2-3; d_call: TRBD2; clone_size: NA; cdr3_nt: TGCAGCGTTGAAAGGGGCGGGAGAGGTACAGATACGCAGTATTTT; cdr3_aa: CSVERGGRGTDTQYF
v_call: TRBV5-3; cdr3_length: 15; j_call: TRBJ2-7; d_call: TRBD1; clone_size: few; cdr3_nt: TGTGCCAGAAGCTTGCCTGGACAGGGTGAACACGAGCAGTACTTC; cdr3_aa: CARSLPGQGEHEQYF
v_call: TRBV5-4; cdr3_length: 15; j_call: TRBJ2-7; d_call: NA; clone_size: few; cdr3_nt: TGTGCCAGCACCGATACCCCATCCAGGGGATACGAGCAGTACTTC; cdr3_aa: CASTDTPSRGYEQYF
v_call: TRBV15; cdr3_length: 15; j_call: TRBJ2-3; d_call: TRBD2; clone_size: NA; cdr3_nt: TGTGCCACCAGCAGAGTAGCGGGAGGGACAGATACGCAGTATTTT; cdr3_aa: CATSRVAGGTDTQYF
v_call: TRBV5-6; cdr3_length: 17; j_call: TRBJ2-1; d_call: TRBD1; clone_size: NA; cdr3_nt: TGTGCCAGCAGCGTAACAGGGGGCCCCATTTCCGGCAATGAGCAGTTCTTC; cdr3_aa: CASSVTGGPISGNEQFF
v_call: TRBV7-3; cdr3_length: 14; j_call: TRBJ2-3; d_call: NA; clone_size: NA; cdr3_nt: TGTGCCAGCAGCGTGGGGAGTGCCACAGATACGCAGTATTTT; cdr3_aa: CASSVGSATDTQYF
v_call: TRBV4-2; cdr3_length: 16; j_call: TRBJ1-6; d_call: NA; clone_size: NA; cdr3_nt: TGTGCCAGCAGCCACAGTCAGGGGATTGATAATTCACCCCTCCACTTT; cdr3_aa: CASSHSQGIDNSPLHF
v_call: TRBV6-6; cdr3_length: 15; j_call: TRBJ1-2; d_call: TRBD1; clone_size: NA; cdr3_nt: TGTGCCAGCAGTTCAAACAGGGGGGTTAGTTATGGCTACACCTTC; cdr3_aa: CASSSNRGVSYGYTF
v_call: TRBV11-2; cdr3_length: 12; j_call: TRBJ2-1; d_call: NA; clone_size: NA; cdr3_nt: TGTGCCAGCAGCTTAGAGTATAATGAGCAGTTCTTC; cdr3_aa: CASSLEYNEQFF
v_call: TRBV28; cdr3_length: 16; j_call: TRBJ2-1; d_call: TRBD2; clone_size: NA; cdr3_nt: TGTGCCAGCAGTCCTTGGGACGGGAGGGGCAACAATGAGCAGTTCTTC; cdr3_aa: CASSPWDGRGNNEQFF
v_call: TRBV29-1; cdr3_length: 14; j_call: TRBJ1-3; d_call: NA; clone_size: NA; cdr3_nt: TGCAGCGTTGTAACCCTGAGCTCTGGAAACACCATATATTTT; cdr3_aa: CSVVTLSSGNTIYF
v_call: TRBV7-9; cdr3_length: 17; j_call: TRBJ2-7; d_call: TRBD1; clone_size: NA; cdr3_nt: TGTGCCAGCAGCTCGGCAAACCCCGGGACAGGGGGCTACGAGCAGTACTTC; cdr3_aa: CASSSANPGTGGYEQYF